The sequence of this TCR beta chain was determined in a study of blood T cell repertoires in COVID-19. This CDR3 region has 16 residues. Germline CDR1 and CDR2: SGHRS and YFSETQ. V dropped 0 bases and J dropped 0; count of bases not matched to a gene: 2. This clone has just one count. Sequenced by immunoSEQ multiplex PCR; TCRdb stores in-frame clones only, minus some. This table has about 180,000 clones, approximately 80% appearing once. This chain uses TRBV5-1 with TRBJ2-1; 8 positions agree with TRBD2. Sequenced sample: peripheral blood. The sequence was obtained from a human donor in a cohort sampled during active COVID-19. The DNA of the CDR3 is TGCGCCAGCAGCTTGGAAGCGGGGGACTCCTACAATGAGCAGTTCTTC. Protein: CASSLEAGDSYNEQFF.